This TCR beta chain was observed in a study of cytomegalovirus exposure and HLA in healthy donors. The ends lost 6 bases at V and 4 bases at J; junction bases unmatched: 8. CDR1 is SQVTM and CDR2 is ANQGSEA in the germline V gene. This CDR3 is 14 amino acids long. The table lists this clone with a count of one. Primers included in the PCR were 60 Vbeta and 13 Jbeta primers. The repertoire was sequenced with immunoSEQ multiplex PCR; TCRdb's copy has only in-frame clones and lacks some. The data show about 140,000 clones, with about four fifths seen just once and about 3.4% held by the top ten. Sequenced input: PBMCs. The rearrangement joins TRBV29-1 to TRBJ2-3, with TRBD1 matching over 9 bases. The sequence came from a man between 18 and 35 years old in good health and CMV-seropositive. This chain's CDR3 is CSVLGQGLADTQYF. The DNA for the CDR3 is TGCAGCGTCTTGGGACAGGGTCTCGCAGATACGCAGTATTTT.